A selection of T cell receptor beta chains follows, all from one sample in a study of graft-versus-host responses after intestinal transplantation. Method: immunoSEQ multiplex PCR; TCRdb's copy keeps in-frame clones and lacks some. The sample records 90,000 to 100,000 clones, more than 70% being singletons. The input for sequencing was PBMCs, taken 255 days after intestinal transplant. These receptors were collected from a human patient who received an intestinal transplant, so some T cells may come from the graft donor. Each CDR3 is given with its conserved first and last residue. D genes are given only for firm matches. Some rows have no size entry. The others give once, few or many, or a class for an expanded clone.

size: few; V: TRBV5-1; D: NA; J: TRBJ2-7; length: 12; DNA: TGCGCCAGCAGCTTGGGGGTGACCGAGCAGTACTTC; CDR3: CASSLGVTEQYF
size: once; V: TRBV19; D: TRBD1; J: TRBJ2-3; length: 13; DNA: TGTGCCAGTAAAATAGGGGGCGCAGATACGCAGTATTTT; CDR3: CASKIGGADTQYF
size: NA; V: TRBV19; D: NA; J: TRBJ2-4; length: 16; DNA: TGTGCCAGTAGTATAGGGGGGGACCTTCGGGGAAACATTCAGTACTTC; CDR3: CASSIGGDLRGNIQYF
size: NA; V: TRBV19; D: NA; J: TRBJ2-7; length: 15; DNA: TGTGCCAGTAGTATTAGTGGAGTCTCTTCCTACGAGCAGTACTTC; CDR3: CASSISGVSSYEQYF
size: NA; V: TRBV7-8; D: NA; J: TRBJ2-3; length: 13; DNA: TGTGCCAGCAGGGGCGGGCGCACAGATACGCAGTATTTT; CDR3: CASRGGRTDTQYF
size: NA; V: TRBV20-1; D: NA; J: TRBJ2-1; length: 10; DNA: TGCAGTGCTTACATGTCGGAGCAGTTCTTC; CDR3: CSAYMSEQFF
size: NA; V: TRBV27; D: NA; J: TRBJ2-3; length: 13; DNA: TGTGCCAGCAGTTTGGTCTTCACAGATACGCAGTATTTT; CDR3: CASSLVFTDTQYF
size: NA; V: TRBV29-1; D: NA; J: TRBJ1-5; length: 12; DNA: TGCAGCGTGGGAGGGGGCAATCAGCCCCAGCATTTT; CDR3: CSVGGGNQPQHF
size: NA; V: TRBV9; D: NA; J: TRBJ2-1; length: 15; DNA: TGTGCCAGCAGCGGACTCGACAGCAACCTCAATGAGCAGTTCTTC; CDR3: CASSGLDSNLNEQFF
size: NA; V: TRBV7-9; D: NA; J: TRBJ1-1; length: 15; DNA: TGTGCCAGCAGGAAAAACCTGGACAGTAACACTGAAGCTTTCTTT; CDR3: CASRKNLDSNTEAFF
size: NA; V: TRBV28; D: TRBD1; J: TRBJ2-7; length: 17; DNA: TGTGCCAGCAGTTATGACCCGGGACAGCTTAGCTCCTACGAGCAGTACTTC; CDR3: CASSYDPGQLSSYEQYF
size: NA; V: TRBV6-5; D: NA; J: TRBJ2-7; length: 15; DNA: TGTGCCAGCACCCGAGCAGAAGGGCGAAGCTACGAGCAGTACTTC; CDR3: CASTRAEGRSYEQYF
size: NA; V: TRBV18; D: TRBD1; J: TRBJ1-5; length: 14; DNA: TGTGCCAGCTCACTCGGCCAGGGGGGTCAGCCCCAGCATTTT; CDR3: CASSLGQGGQPQHF
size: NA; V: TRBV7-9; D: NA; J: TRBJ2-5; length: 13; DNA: TGTGCCAGCAGCTTATTCCCCCAAGAGACCCAGTACTTC; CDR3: CASSLFPQETQYF
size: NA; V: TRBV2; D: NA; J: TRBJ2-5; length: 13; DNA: TGTGCCAGCAGTAGAGGTGGGGGAGAGACCCAGTACTTC; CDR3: CASSRGGGETQYF
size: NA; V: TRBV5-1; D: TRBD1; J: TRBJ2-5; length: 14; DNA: TGCGCCAGCAGCCAGGACAGGGGGGGAAAGACCCAGTACTTC; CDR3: CASSQDRGGKTQYF
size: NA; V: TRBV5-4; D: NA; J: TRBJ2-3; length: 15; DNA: TGTGCCAGCAGCTCCCAAACGGGGGAAGCGGGTACGCAGTATTTT; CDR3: CASSSQTGEAGTQYF
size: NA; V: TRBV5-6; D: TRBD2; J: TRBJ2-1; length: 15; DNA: TGTGCCAGCAGCCCCCGGGCGGGGGCCTACAATGAGCAGTTCTTC; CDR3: CASSPRAGAYNEQFF
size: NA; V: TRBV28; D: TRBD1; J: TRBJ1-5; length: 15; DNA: TGTGCCAGCAGACCTGACAGGGGGTGGGGTCAGCCCCAGCATTTT; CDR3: CASRPDRGWGQPQHF
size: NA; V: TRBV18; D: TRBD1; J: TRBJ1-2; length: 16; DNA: TGTGCCAGCTCACCAAATCCCGGACAGGTCGGCTATGGCTACACCTTC; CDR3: CASSPNPGQVGYGYTF
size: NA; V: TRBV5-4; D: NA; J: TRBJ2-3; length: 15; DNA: TGTGCCAGCAGCTTGGTAAACAGACAATCAGATACGCAGTATTTT; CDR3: CASSLVNRQSDTQYF
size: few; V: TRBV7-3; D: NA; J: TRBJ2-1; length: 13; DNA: TGTGCCAGCAGCTTAAGACCAGTGGATGAGCAGTTCTTC; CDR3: CASSLRPVDEQFF
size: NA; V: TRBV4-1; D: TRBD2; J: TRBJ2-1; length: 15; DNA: TGCGCCAGCAGCCAAGACGGACTAGGTGTCAATGAGCAGTTCTTC; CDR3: CASSQDGLGVNEQFF
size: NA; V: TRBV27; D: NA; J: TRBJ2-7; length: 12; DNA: TGTGCCAGCAGTTTCCGGGGGTCCGAGCAGTACTTC; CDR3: CASSFRGSEQYF
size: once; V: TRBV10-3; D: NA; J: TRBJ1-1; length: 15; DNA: TGTGCCATCAGTGAACCTTCGGGGGGGCGAACTGAAGCTTTCTTT; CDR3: CAISEPSGGRTEAFF
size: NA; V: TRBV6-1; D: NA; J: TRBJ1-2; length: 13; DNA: TGTGCCAGCAGTCGACAGACGATCTATGGCTACACCTTC; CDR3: CASSRQTIYGYTF
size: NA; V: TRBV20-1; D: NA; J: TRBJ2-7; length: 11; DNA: TGCAGCGGCGGGACAGCCTACGAGCAGTACTTC; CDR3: CSGGTAYEQYF
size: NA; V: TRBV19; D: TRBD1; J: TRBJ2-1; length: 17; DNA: TGTGCCAGTACTAGACAGGGCGGGCGAGGTGGGAACAATGAGCAGTTCTTC; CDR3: CASTRQGGRGGNNEQFF
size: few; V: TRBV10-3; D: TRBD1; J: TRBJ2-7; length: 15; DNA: TGTGCCATCAGTGACCCGGGACAGGCCTCCTACGAGCAGTACTTC; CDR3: CAISDPGQASYEQYF
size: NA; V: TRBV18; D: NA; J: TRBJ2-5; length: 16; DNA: TGTGCCAGCTCACCGTCGTTTGGGGCCCCCCAAGAGACCCAGTACTTC; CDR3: CASSPSFGAPQETQYF
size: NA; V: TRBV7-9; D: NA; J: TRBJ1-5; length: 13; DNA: TGTGCCAGCAGCAAGTTCCTCGTGGGGCCCCAGCATTTT; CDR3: CASSKFLVGPQHF
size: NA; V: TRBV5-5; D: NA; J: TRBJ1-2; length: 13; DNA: TGTGCCAGCAGCTTGGGCAGGACCTATGGCTACACCTTC; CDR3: CASSLGRTYGYTF
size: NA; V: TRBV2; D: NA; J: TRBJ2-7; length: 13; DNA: TGTGCCTACCCGGGACAAACAACCGACGAGCAGTACTTC; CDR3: CAYPGQTTDEQYF
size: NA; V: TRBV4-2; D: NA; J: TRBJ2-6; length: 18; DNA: TGTGCCAGCAGCCAAGGGGACACTGAACTCGCTGGGGCCAACGTCCTGACTTTC; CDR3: CASSQGDTELAGANVLTF
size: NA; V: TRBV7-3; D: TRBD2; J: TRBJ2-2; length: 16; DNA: TGTGCCAGCAGCTTTCTCACTAGCGGGGTTACCGGGGAGCTGTTTTTT; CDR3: CASSFLTSGVTGELFF
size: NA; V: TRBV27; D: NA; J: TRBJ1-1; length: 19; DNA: TGTGCCAGCAGTCCACAAGGGTCGGGATCTATGGGCATGAACACTGAAGCTTTCTTT; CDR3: CASSPQGSGSMGMNTEAFF
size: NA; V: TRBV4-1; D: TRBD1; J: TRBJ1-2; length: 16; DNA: TGCGCCAGCAGCCAAGAGGGACAGGGCCTAATCTATGGCTACACCTTC; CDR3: CASSQEGQGLIYGYTF
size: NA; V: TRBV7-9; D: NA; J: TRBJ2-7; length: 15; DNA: TGTGCCAGCAGCTTAGTAGGGACGTCCACCTACGAGCAGTACTTC; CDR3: CASSLVGTSTYEQYF
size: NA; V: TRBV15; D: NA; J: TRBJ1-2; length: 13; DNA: TGTGCCACCAAAGGGTCCTGGCTGGATGGCTACACCTTC; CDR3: CATKGSWLDGYTF